This T cell receptor (beta chain) originates from a study of blood T cell repertoires in COVID-19. The wider study: Acute and convalescent COVID-19 samples came from the United States, Italy and Spain. PBMCs, B-cell-depleted T cells, or T cells were the source of the cDNA or gDNA that made up the material.

The age range of participants was 18 to 89 years, with residence in more than 20 US areas. Assay used: immunoSEQ multiplex PCR; TCRdb lists only in-frame clones, some missing. The sample yields roughly 330,000 clones, 88% seen once. Sequencing was performed on PBMCs or T cells enriched from blood (not recorded which). This clonotype originated in a young man who had recovered from COVID-19.

CDR3 sequence: CASSTRTGGSEAFF. In DNA form, the CDR3 reads TGTGCCAGCAGTACGAGGACAGGGGGTTCTGAAGCTTTCTTT. The chain links TRBV28 to TRBJ1-1; TRBD1 aligns across 10 bases. V lost 5 bases and J lost 6; bases outside the gene matches: 6. The CDR3 contains 14 residues. Germline V gene data show CDR1 as MDHEN and CDR2 as SYDVKM.